The 12 T cell receptor beta chains below all came from one sample that was sequenced in a study of blood T cell repertoires in COVID-19. Only in-frame clones appear in the TCRdb table, and some are missing; sequencing was by immunoSEQ multiplex PCR. This sample carries approximately 240,000 clones, 80% to 95% of them seen once, and the ten largest clones take roughly 0.79%. Material for sequencing was peripheral blood. Receptor source: a man aged 25-45 years with COVID-19, enrolled during active disease.

The chain carries TRBV2 and TRBJ1-4; D unresolved. The CDR3 has 16 amino acids. Trimming took off 1 base at V and 7 bases at J, with 16 bases between the two ends. The germline V gene encodes CDR1 SNHLY and CDR2 FYNNEI. CDR3 loop: CASSEDLPFSGEKLFF. CDR3 DNA sequence: TGTGCCAGCAGTGAAGACCTCCCGTTCTCGGGTGAAAAACTGTTTTTT.

The chain couples TRBV7-6 to TRBJ1-5, with 8 nucleotides matching TRBD1. The CDR3 extends over 16 amino acids. Germline V lookup: CDR1 SGHVS, CDR2 FNYEAQ. V lost 1 base, J lost 3 bases, and 5 bases stayed unmatched. The CDR3 DNA reads as TGTGCCAGCAGCTTAGGCCCGGGACAGGCCAATCAGCCCCAGCATTTT. It translates to CASSLGPGQANQPQHF.

The V call is TRBV11-2, the J call TRBJ1-1, with D unclear. Germline V lookup: CDR1 SGHAT, CDR2 FQNNGV. The CDR3 spans 14 residues. V lost 5 bases and J 2 bases, leaving 12 bases between the germline ends. CDR3 sequence: CASSLRPGNTEAFF. The CDR3, as DNA: TGTGCCAGCAGCCTCCGACCGGGAAACACTGAAGCTTTCTTT.

This chain joins TRBV6-1 and TRBJ1-2; the match to TRBD1 covers 9 bases. Germline-derived CDR1 and CDR2 are MNHNS and SASEGT. Trimming removed 1 base from V and 4 bases from J; junction bases left unmatched: 10. The CDR3 is 17 amino acids. As DNA, the CDR3 is TGTGCCAGCAGTGAAGGGGGGACAGGGACCTTCACCTATGGCTACACCTTC. It yields the protein CASSEGGTGTFTYGYTF.

The chain couples TRBV9 to TRBJ1-2; 7 bases fit TRBD1. Germline CDR1 and CDR2: SGDLS and YYNGEE. After removal of 3 bases from V and 4 bases from J, the junction contained 3 bases not matched to a gene. The CDR3 is made up of 13 amino acids. CDR3 DNA sequence: TGTGCCAGCAGCGGCGGGACAGTCTATGGCTACACCTTC. Translating gives CASSGGTVYGYTF.

The rearrangement links TRBV19 to TRBJ1-1; TRBD1 might be the D (6 bases). CDR1 is LNHDA, CDR2 SQIVND, per germline (reference sequence). The CDR3 spans 15 residues. Between the trimmed V and J ends, which lost 4 bases and 6 bases, there was a span of 18 bases. CDR3 nucleotides: TGTGCCAGTAGTACAGGTCTCCCAGGGGTCGCTGAAGCTTTCTTT. Translated, it gives CASSTGLPGVAEAFF.

This sequence joins TRBV5-1 and TRBJ1-1; TRBD1 is a possible D gene (5 bases). The CDR3 sequence is 15 residues long. The ends were cut back, 0 bases at V and 0 bases at J, with 9 bases in the middle. The germline CDR1 and CDR2 sequences are SGHRS and YFSETQ. CDR3 coding DNA: TGCGCCAGCAGCTTGGAGGGGATACTGAACACTGAAGCTTTCTTT. Translated, it gives CASSLEGILNTEAFF.

A single count supports this clone. V is TRBV6-5 and J is TRBJ2-1; D is unclear. V lost 2 bases to trimming and J lost 3 bases, with 5 bases between them. Germline V CDR1 and CDR2: MNHEY, SVGAGI. This CDR3 comprises 13 residues. This CDR3 is CASSYQIYNEQFF. The CDR3 DNA follows: TGTGCCAGCAGTTACCAAATCTACAATGAGCAGTTCTTC.

V is TRBV3-1 (or the pseudogene TRBV3-2) and J is TRBJ1-6, with 7 nucleotides matching TRBD1. The V gene end was trimmed by 4 bases and the J gene end by 0 bases; junction bases not matched to a gene: 9. The CDR3 totals 18 residues. Germline assignment: CDR1 LGHDT and CDR2 YNNKEL (reference sequence). Here the CDR3 reads CASSRNLQGSSYNSPLHF. In DNA, the CDR3 is TGTGCCAGCAGCCGCAATCTACAGGGGAGCTCCTATAATTCACCCCTCCACTTT.

This chain uses TRBV9 with TRBJ1-1, with TRBD1 matching over 7 bases. The junction had 3 bases not matched to a gene; V was cut back by 3 bases and J by 1 base. Looked up from germline, CDR1 is SGDLS and CDR2 is YYNGEE. This CDR3 has 14 amino acids. The CDR3 coding sequence is TGTGCCAGCAGCGCCGGGACAGCGAACACTGAAGCTTTCTTT. Its protein is CASSAGTANTEAFF.

The chain uses TRBV7-2 and TRBJ2-1, with 9 nucleotides matching TRBD2. With V trimmed by 2 bases and J by 5 bases, 10 bases remained unmatched. The germline gives CDR1 SGHTA, CDR2 FQGNSA. The CDR3 totals 17 residues. The CDR3 DNA sequence: TGTGCCAGCAGCTTAATATGGCGGGGGGGCTTTAACAATGAGCAGTTCTTC. Protein product: CASSLIWRGGFNNEQFF.

The chain is built from TRBV29-1 and TRBJ2-1; the D gene is possibly TRBD2 (7 bases). The V gene's germline CDR1 is SQVTM and CDR2 ANQGSEA. V was trimmed by 3 bases and J by 7 bases, leaving 13 bases between them. The CDR3 consists of 13 residues. The CDR3 sequence: CSVEVGGGNEQFF. In DNA, the CDR3 is TGCAGCGTTGAGGTAGGGGGGGGGAATGAGCAGTTCTTC.